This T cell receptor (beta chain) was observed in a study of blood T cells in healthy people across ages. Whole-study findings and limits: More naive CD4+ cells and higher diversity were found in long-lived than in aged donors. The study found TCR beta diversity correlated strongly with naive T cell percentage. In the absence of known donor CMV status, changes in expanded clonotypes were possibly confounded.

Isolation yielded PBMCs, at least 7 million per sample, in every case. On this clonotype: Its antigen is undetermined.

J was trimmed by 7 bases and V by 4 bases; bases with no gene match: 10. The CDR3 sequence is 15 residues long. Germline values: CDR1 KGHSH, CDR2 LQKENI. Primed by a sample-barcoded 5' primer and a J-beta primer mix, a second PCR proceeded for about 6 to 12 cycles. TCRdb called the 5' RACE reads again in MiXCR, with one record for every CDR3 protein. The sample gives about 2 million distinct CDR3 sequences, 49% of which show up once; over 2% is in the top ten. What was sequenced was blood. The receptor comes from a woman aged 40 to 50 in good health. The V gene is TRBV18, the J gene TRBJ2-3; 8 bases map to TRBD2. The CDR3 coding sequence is TGTGCCAGCTCACAAGCGGGGGCGATTCGGAATACGCAGTATTTT. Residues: CASSQAGAIRNTQYF.